Each of the 30 T cell receptor beta chains below was sequenced from the same sample in a study of CD8+CD57+ T cells in acquired aplastic anemia. Genomic DNA served as template for TCR beta VDJ and CDR3 profiling. TCRdb re-called the reads through MiXCR, storing one row per CDR3 protein. The sample includes about 130,000 distinct CDR3 sequences, around 48% of them seen just once. Material: sorted CD4+, CD8+, or CD8+CD57+ T cells (not recorded which) from PBMCs. These TCRs come from a human donor in good health, serving as a control.

Of note for this clonotype: The junction departs from the called germline gene at one end, perhaps through a read error. V and J are TRBV9 and TRBJ2-7; perhaps D is TRBD1 or TRBD2 (5 bases each). The DNA matches TRBJ2-1 better at its end, which makes the J call doubtful. This CDR3 has 17 residues. The germline V gene has CDR1 SGDLS and CDR2 YYNGEE. CDR3 sequence (DNA): TGTGCCAGCAGCGTGGCCCCCTGGGGGAGCTCCAACAATGAGCAGTTCTTC. It codes for CASSVAPWGSSNNEQFF.

This chain uses TRBV24-1 with TRBJ2-1; D gene unclear. This CDR3 is built from 13 residues. Germline V CDR1 and CDR2: KGHDR, SFDVKD. Trimming pared 7 bases from V and 5 bases from J, leaving 11 bases between. CDR3 nucleotide sequence: TGTGCCACCAGGATGGGGTCGGACAATGAGCAGTTCTTC. This encodes CATRMGSDNEQFF.

This clonotype was seen many times. The rearrangement uses TRBV6-5 and TRBJ2-1, with D perhaps matching TRBD2 (5 bases). The CDR3 loop spans 12 amino acids. Germline CDR1 MNHEY, CDR2 SVGAGI. Trimming removed 8 bases from V and 9 bases from J, with 14 bases in between. The CDR3: CASRYRAGEQFF. Here the CDR3 DNA reads TGTGCCAGCCGCTACCGGGCGGGTGAGCAGTTCTTC.

The CDR3 region has the DNA TGTGCCATCAGTGACGAGGGGGTTTATAATTCACCCCTCCACTTT. Translated: CAISDEGVYNSPLHF. The chain employs TRBV10-3 and TRBJ1-6; D may be TRBD1 (6 bases). The CDR3 contains 15 residues. The germline V gene has CDR1 ENHRY and CDR2 SYGVKD. V was trimmed by 3 bases and J by 4 bases, leaving 10 bases between them.

This clonotype has a count of ten or more. The chain joins TRBV12-3 or TRBV12-4 to TRBJ2-7; either TRBD1 or TRBD2 may supply D (6 bases each). The V gene lost 1 base and the J gene lost 5 bases, with 15 bases spanning the gap. CDR3 size: 15 residues. The CDR3: CASSLGGAGTNEQYF. The CDR3 nucleotides read TGTGCCAGCAGTTTAGGGGGGGCTGGGACAAACGAGCAGTACTTC.

The chain has TRBV29-1 and TRBJ2-1; 8 bases align to TRBD1. This CDR3 has 15 residues. Trimming removed 1 base from V and 5 bases from J; junction bases left unmatched: 7. Germline values: CDR1 SQVTM, CDR2 ANQGSEA. The CDR3 reads CSVEVGQGKHNEQFF. The CDR3 DNA reads TGCAGCGTTGAAGTAGGACAGGGCAAACACAATGAGCAGTTCTTC.

In the case of this clonotype: A much larger clone sits a single nucleotide away, making a read error possible. V gene TRBV6-1 combines with J gene TRBJ1-1; TRBD1 might be the D (5 bases). The CDR3 covers 15 residues. The V end was cut by 7 bases, the J end by 0 bases, with 15 bases between. CDR1 is MNHNS and CDR2 is SASEGT in the germline V gene. The CDR3 here is CASNRLTVMNTEAFF. In DNA, the CDR3 is TGTGCCAGCAATCGATTGACAGTTATGAACACTGAAGCTTTCTTT.

This chain connects TRBV2 to TRBJ2-7, with a tentative D call TRBD2 (5 bases). The CDR3 length is 14 residues. Germline loops: CDR1 SNHLY, CDR2 FYNNEI. Trimming took 2 bases from V and 2 from J, leaving 10 bases between them. The CDR3 protein is CASSELRGPYEQYV. The CDR3 DNA reads TGTGCCAGCAGTGAATTACGGGGTCCCTACGAGCAGTACGTC.

This chain uses TRBV20-1 with TRBJ2-4; D could derive from TRBD1 or TRBD2 (5 bases each). Trimming stripped 3 bases from V and 2 bases from J, with 20 bases between. CDR1 is DFQATT, CDR2 SNEGSKA, per germline (reference sequence). This CDR3 has 17 amino acids. CDR3 sequence reads: CSARSAGWDLSKNIQYF. In nucleotides, the CDR3 is TGCAGTGCTAGGTCGGCAGGGTGGGACCTATCCAAAAACATTCAGTACTTC.

This clonotype was picked up many times. The chain combines TRBV19 with TRBJ1-4; maybe TRBD1 (5 bases). The CDR3 sequence is 14 residues long. Germline CDR1 reads LNHDA; CDR2 reads SQIVND (reference sequence). The V end was cut by 3 bases, the J end by 8 bases, with 13 bases between. CDR3 coding DNA: TGTGCCAGTAGTATTCCCGGGGGTCGGGAAAAACTGTTTTTT. Protein sequence: CASSIPGGREKLFF. The full variable domain, rest sourced from reference TRBV19 and TRBJ1-4, is DGGITQSPKYLFRKEGQNVTLSCEQNLNHDAMYWYRQDPGQGLRLIYYSQIVNDFQKGDIAEGYSVSREKKESFPLTVTSAQKNPTAFYLCASSIPGGREKLFFGSGTQLSVL.

The chain uses TRBV7-9 and TRBJ2-7, with TRBD1 matching over 10 bases. The V segment lost 6 bases and the J segment 2 bases; nucleotides outside the gene matches: 1. Germline V CDR1 and CDR2: SEHNR, FQNEAQ (reference sequence). The CDR3 covers 13 residues. CDR3: CASRGQGPYEQYF. CDR3 nucleotide sequence: TGTGCCAGCAGGGGACAGGGGCCCTACGAGCAGTACTTC.

This clonotype was detected ten times or more. V and J are TRBV4-2 and TRBJ2-1; D gene uncertain. Trimming took off 0 bases at V and 1 base at J, with 10 bases between the two ends. In germline, CDR1 is LGHNA, CDR2 YNFKEQ. The CDR3 extends over 16 amino acids. The CDR3 sequence is CASSQDLGGSYNEQFF. The DNA of the CDR3 is TGTGCCAGCAGCCAAGATTTGGGCGGATCCTACAATGAGCAGTTCTTC.

The chain carries TRBV25-1 and TRBJ1-2; D not certain. This CDR3 is 14 amino acids long. Germline V gene lookup returns CDR1 MGHDK and CDR2 SYGVNS. The ends were cut back, 0 bases at V and 4 bases at J, with 9 bases in the middle. CDR3 sequence: CASSEYVFGYGYTF. DNA of the CDR3: TGTGCCAGCAGTGAATACGTATTCGGCTATGGCTACACCTTC.

The chain carries TRBV10-1 and TRBJ2-7; 9 bases match TRBD2. Unmatched junction bases numbered 6, after V lost 0 bases and J lost 6 bases. The CDR3 covers 15 residues. The V gene's germline CDR1 is WNHNN and CDR2 SYGVQD (reference sequence). The CDR3 nucleotides read TGCGCCAGCAGTGAGTCCGGCGGGGGGGCCCGCGAGCAGTACTTC. Protein: CASSESGGGAREQYF.

This clonotype came up many times. This chain joins TRBV20-1 and TRBJ2-7; perhaps TRBD2 as D (6 bases). The CDR3 extends over 14 amino acids. The germline V gene encodes CDR1 DFQATT and CDR2 SNEGSKA (reference sequence). Trimming left V 0 bases short and J 4 bases short, with 13 bases between. The CDR3 region has the DNA TGCAGTGCTAGAGACGGGAGTAGGCCGTACGAGCAGTACTTC. Its translation is CSARDGSRPYEQYF.

This clonotype has at least ten counts. The chain couples TRBV7-2 to TRBJ1-2; perhaps TRBD1 as D (6 bases). The CDR3 contains 12 residues. Trimming took 6 bases from V and 7 from J, leaving 12 bases between them. The V gene's germline CDR1 is SGHTA and CDR2 FQGNSA. The DNA of the CDR3 is TGTGCCAGCAGTAAACAGGGTTCTGGCTACACCTTC. It codes for CASSKQGSGYTF.

This clonotype has ten or more counts. The chain is built from TRBV19 and TRBJ2-3; no clear D gene. This CDR3 has 13 residues. Trimming removed 7 bases at V and 2 bases at J, with 10 bases between. Germline V CDR1 and CDR2: LNHDA, SQIVND (reference sequence). Written as DNA, the CDR3 is TGTGCCAGTAACCCCGGTCTCACAGATACGCAGTATTTT. Protein sequence: CASNPGLTDTQYF.

This clonotype was found a few times. Here the CDR3 reads CAWSLGRANYGYTF. CDR3 sequence (DNA): TGTGCCTGGAGTCTGGGCAGAGCTAACTATGGCTACACCTTC. The rearrangement uses TRBV19 and TRBJ1-2; D is unclear. This CDR3 comprises 14 residues. Germline loops: CDR1 LNHDA, CDR2 SQIVND (reference sequence). V lost 11 bases, J lost 0 bases, and 16 bases lay in between.

The table lists this clonotype with many counts. This chain links TRBV20-1 with TRBJ2-1; 9 nucleotides agree with TRBD2. After removal of 1 base from V and 5 bases from J, the junction contained 6 bases not matched to a gene. In germline, CDR1 is DFQATT, CDR2 SNEGSKA (reference sequence). This CDR3 has 15 residues. The CDR3 protein is CSARVPSGVNNEQFF. CDR3 nucleotide sequence: TGCAGTGCTAGAGTGCCTAGCGGGGTTAACAATGAGCAGTTCTTC.

A note on this clonotype: Because the CDR3's place on the DNA is in doubt, the DNA is left out and the CDR3 is given as listed by TCRdb. The J gene is TRBJ2-7, the V gene TRBV5-1; the table's D gene call, TRBD1, was not cross checked with the DNA. The CDR3 extends over 14 residues, inclusive of both ends. Per the germline V gene, CDR1 is SGHRS and CDR2 is YFSETQ. The CDR3 spells CSSSFGTGNYEQHF.

The chain uses TRBV19 and TRBJ2-7; D gene uncertain. The length of the CDR3 is 15 residues. The germline gives CDR1 LNHDA, CDR2 SQIVND (reference sequence). Trimming took 5 bases from V and 0 from J, leaving 14 bases between them. DNA of the CDR3: TGTGCCAGTAGTCCTGATCCAGCGTCCTCCTACGAGCAGTACTTC. It encodes CASSPDPASSYEQYF. The variable domain in full, completed from reference TRBV19 and TRBJ2-7, reads DGGITQSPKYLFRKEGQNVTLSCEQNLNHDAMYWYRQDPGQGLRLIYYSQIVNDFQKGDIAEGYSVSREKKESFPLTVTSAQKNPTAFYLCASSPDPASSYEQYFGPGTRLTVT.

In its sample, this clonotype was seen many times. The V call is TRBV3-1, the J call TRBJ2-7, with 12 bases matching TRBD2. The CDR3 runs 15 residues. V dropped 4 bases and J dropped 3; count of bases not matched to a gene: 4. The germline V gene encodes CDR1 LGHDT and CDR2 YNNKEL (reference sequence). Here the CDR3 reads CASSPTSGGRYEQYF. For the CDR3, the DNA is TGTGCCAGCAGCCCGACTAGCGGGGGCCGCTACGAGCAGTACTTC.

The rearrangement links TRBV10-1 to TRBJ1-4; D possibly corresponds to TRBD1 (6 bases). Germline V lookup: CDR1 WNHNN, CDR2 SYGVQD (reference sequence). The CDR3 has 15 residues. The V gene lost 11 bases and the J gene lost 4 bases, with 20 bases spanning the gap. The CDR3 coding sequence is TGCGCCGGCCAAAACCGGGGGGCGTATAATGAAAAACTGTTTTTT. Translation: CAGQNRGAYNEKLFF.

This chain connects TRBV19 to TRBJ2-1; TRBD2 agrees at 7 bases. Per the germline V gene, CDR1 is LNHDA and CDR2 is SQIVND (reference sequence). With 1 base clipped from V and 9 bases from J, the junction kept 9 bases outside the gene matches. This CDR3 spans 15 amino acids. CDR3: CASSIVASTGGEQFF. The CDR3 coding sequence is TGTGCCAGTAGTATAGTCGCCTCCACGGGGGGTGAGCAGTTCTTC.

The chain carries TRBV9 and TRBJ1-2; tentatively, D is TRBD1 (5 bases). This CDR3 comprises 12 residues. Germline V gives CDR1 SGDLS, CDR2 YYNGEE. V was cut by 5 bases and J by 6 bases, with 11 bases left in between. For the CDR3, the DNA is TGTGCCAGCAGAACAGGAGCAGATGGCTACACCTTC. Its translation is CASRTGADGYTF.

Notes on this clonotype: One end of the junction fails to match germline, which may point to a read error. The chain uses TRBV10-3 and TRBJ1-1; D is possibly TRBD1 (6 bases). The germline V gene encodes CDR1 ENHRY and CDR2 SYGVKD. This CDR3 is built from 17 residues. Here the CDR3 reads CASSYGGSRGMNTEAFF. As DNA, the CDR3 is TGTGCCAGCAGTTATGGAGGGTCCAGGGGCATGAACACTGAAGCTTTCTTT.

The CDR3 loop is CASSLTVYEQYF. DNA of the CDR3: TGCGCCAGCAGCTTGACGGTCTACGAGCAGTACTTC. The chain has TRBV5-1 and TRBJ2-7; D remains ambiguous. Trimming shortened V by 1 base and J by 3 bases, and 5 bases separated the two germline ends. Germline V CDR1 and CDR2: SGHRS, YFSETQ. The CDR3 totals 12 residues.

Relative to its sample, this clonotype is medium-sized. V and J are TRBV20-1 and TRBJ2-3, with a tentative D call TRBD2 (5 bases). Looked up from germline, CDR1 is DFQATT and CDR2 is SNEGSKA (reference sequence). With 6 bases removed from V and 1 base from J, the gap between germline ends came to 17 bases. The CDR3 extends over 15 amino acids. The CDR3 DNA reads as TGCAGTGCCGGGATGCGTACCGAGGGCACAGATACGCAGTATTTT. Its protein is CSAGMRTEGTDTQYF.

This clonotype was observed a single time. The chain recombines TRBV19 with TRBJ1-6; possibly TRBD1 for D (5 bases). The CDR3 consists of 15 residues. Trimming left V 6 bases short and J 10 bases short, with 19 bases between. The germline CDR1 and CDR2 sequences are LNHDA and SQIVND (reference sequence). Written as DNA, the CDR3 is TGTGCCAGTAGAAGGGAGATAGGGGCCCAATCACCCCTCCACTTT. It codes for CASRREIGAQSPLHF.

Comment on this clonotype: Since a much larger clone is just one base distant, this may be a read error. CDR3 DNA sequence: TGTGCCGGCACTAGGACTAGCGGGGGGCGGGCAGATACGCAGTATTTT. Encoded protein: CAGTRTSGGRADTQYF. The genes are TRBV6-1 and TRBJ2-3; 14 bases match TRBD2. V shed 11 bases, J shed 4 bases, and the junction held 11 bases outside the gene matches. The germline V gene encodes CDR1 MNHNS and CDR2 SASEGT. The CDR3 extends over 16 amino acids.